This T cell receptor beta chain stems from a study of T cell changes during pregnancy in multiple sclerosis. Produced via immunoSEQ multiplex PCR; TCRdb's table is partial and in-frame only. The sample contains some 45,000 clones, roughly 94% of which appear only once. Germline values: CDR1 MNHEY, CDR2 SMNVEV (reference sequence). V shed 5 bases and J 8 bases; nucleotides not matched to a gene: 13. There are 15 residues in the CDR3. The V and J genes are TRBV27 and TRBJ2-3, with 7 bases lining up with TRBD1. This TCR derives from a female donor with multiple sclerosis, enrolled in a pregnancy study. Sequencing was performed on CD8+ T cells from peripheral blood mononuclear cells, taken in the first trimester of pregnancy. CDR3 nucleotide sequence: TGTGCCAGCAGTCTAGGGGGCTTGGGGACCCCTACGCAGTATTTT. As protein: CASSLGGLGTPTQYF.